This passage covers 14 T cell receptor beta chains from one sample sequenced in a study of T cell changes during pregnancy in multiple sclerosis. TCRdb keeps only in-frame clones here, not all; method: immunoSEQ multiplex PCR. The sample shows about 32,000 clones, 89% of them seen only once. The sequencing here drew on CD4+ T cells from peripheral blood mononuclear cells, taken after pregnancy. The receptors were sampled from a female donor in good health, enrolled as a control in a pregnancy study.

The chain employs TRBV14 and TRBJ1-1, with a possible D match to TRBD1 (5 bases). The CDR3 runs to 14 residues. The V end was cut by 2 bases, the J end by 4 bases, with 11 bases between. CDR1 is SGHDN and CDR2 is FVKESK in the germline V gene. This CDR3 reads CASSQKYRFTEAFF. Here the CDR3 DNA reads TGTGCCAGCAGCCAAAAATACAGGTTCACTGAAGCTTTCTTT.

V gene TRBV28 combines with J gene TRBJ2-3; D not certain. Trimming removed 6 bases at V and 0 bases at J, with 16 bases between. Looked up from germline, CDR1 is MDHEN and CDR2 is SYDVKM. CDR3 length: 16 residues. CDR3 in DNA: TGTGCCAGCAGCAACTCGGGTGTCTCTAGCACAGATACGCAGTATTTT. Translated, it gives CASSNSGVSSTDTQYF.

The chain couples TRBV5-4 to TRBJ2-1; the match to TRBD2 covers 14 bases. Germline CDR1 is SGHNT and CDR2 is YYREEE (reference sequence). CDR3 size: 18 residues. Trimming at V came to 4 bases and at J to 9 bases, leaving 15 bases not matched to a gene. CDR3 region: CASSKPLPGLAGVGEQFF. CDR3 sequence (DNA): TGTGCCAGCAGCAAACCTCTACCGGGACTAGCGGGAGTGGGTGAGCAGTTCTTC.

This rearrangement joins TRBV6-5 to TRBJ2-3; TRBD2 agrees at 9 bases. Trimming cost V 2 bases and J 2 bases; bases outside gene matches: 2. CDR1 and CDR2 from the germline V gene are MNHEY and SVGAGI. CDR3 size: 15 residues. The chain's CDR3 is CASSYQRGDTDTQYF. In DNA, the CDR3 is TGTGCCAGCAGTTACCAGCGGGGGGACACAGATACGCAGTATTTT.

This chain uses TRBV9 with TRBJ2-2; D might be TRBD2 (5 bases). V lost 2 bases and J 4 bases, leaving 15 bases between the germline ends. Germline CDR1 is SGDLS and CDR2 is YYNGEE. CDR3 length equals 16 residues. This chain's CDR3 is CASSVDGSEGTGELFF. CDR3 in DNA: TGTGCCAGCAGCGTGGACGGGTCTGAGGGCACCGGGGAGCTGTTTTTT.

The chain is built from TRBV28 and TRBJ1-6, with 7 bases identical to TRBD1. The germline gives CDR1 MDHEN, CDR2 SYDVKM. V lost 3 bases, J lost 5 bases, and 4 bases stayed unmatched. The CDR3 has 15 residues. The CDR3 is CASSFLQGDNSPLHF. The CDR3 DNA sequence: TGTGCCAGCAGTTTCCTCCAGGGGGATAATTCACCCCTCCACTTT.

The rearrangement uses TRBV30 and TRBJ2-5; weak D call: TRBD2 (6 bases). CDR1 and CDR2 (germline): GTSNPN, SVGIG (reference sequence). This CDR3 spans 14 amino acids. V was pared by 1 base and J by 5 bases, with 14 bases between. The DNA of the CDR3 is TGTGCCTGGAGTGGACTAGTGCTAACCGAGACCCAGTACTTC. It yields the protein CAWSGLVLTETQYF.

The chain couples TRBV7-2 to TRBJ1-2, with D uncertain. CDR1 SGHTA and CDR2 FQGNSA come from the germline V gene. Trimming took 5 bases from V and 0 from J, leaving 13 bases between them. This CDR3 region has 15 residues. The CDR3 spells CASSPTPQANYGYTF. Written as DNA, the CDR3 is TGTGCCAGCAGCCCCACCCCGCAGGCTAACTATGGCTACACCTTC.

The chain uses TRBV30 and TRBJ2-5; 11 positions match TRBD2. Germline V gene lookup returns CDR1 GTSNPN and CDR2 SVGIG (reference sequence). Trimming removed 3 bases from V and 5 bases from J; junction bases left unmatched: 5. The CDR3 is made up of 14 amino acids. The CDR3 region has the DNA TGTGCCTGGAGCCTAGCGGGAGGTCTGGAGACCCAGTACTTC. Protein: CAWSLAGGLETQYF. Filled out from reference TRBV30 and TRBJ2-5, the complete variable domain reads SQTIHQWPATLVQPVGSPLSLECTVEGTSNPNLYWYRQAAGRGLQLLFYSVGIGQISSEVPQNLSASRPQDRQFILSSKKLLLSDSGFYLCAWSLAGGLETQYFGPGTRLLVL.

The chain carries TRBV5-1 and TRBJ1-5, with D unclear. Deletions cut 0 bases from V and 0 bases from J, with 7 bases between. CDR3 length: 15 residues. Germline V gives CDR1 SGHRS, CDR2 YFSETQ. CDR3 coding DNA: TGCGCCAGCAGCTTGGACGGGTTTAGCAATCAGCCCCAGCATTTT. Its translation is CASSLDGFSNQPQHF.

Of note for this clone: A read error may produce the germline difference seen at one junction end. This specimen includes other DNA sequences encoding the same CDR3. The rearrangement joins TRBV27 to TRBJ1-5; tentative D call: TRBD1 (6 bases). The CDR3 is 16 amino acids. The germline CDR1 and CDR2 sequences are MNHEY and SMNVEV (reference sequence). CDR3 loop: CASSMDRGRHNQPQHF. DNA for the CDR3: TGCGCCAGCAGTATGGACAGAGGAAGACACAATCAGCCCCAGCATTTT.

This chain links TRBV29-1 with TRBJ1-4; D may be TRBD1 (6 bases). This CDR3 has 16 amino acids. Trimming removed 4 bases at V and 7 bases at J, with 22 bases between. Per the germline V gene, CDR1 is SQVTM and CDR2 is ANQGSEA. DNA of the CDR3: TGCAGCGTTGGGGACCGGGGCACAGGGCGAGGTGAAAAACTGTTTTTT. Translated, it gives CSVGDRGTGRGEKLFF.

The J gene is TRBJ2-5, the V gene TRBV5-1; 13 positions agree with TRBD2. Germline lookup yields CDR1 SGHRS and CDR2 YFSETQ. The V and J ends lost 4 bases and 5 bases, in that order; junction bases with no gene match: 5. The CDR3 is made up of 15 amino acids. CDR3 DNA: TGCGCCAGCAGCGTAATGACTAGCGGGAGGGAGACCCAGTACTTC. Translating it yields CASSVMTSGRETQYF.

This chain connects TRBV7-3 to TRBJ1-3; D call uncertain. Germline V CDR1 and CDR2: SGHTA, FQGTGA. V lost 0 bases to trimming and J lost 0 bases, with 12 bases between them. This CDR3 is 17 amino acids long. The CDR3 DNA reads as TGTGCCAGCAGCTTAACGGGCAGCCGGCCCTCTGGAAACACCATATATTTT. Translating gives CASSLTGSRPSGNTIYF.